This T cell receptor beta chain stems from a study of blood T cell repertoires in COVID-19 (dated by TCRdb to about 2020). With respect to the entire study: Samples covering the acute and convalescent phases of COVID-19 were provided by collaborators in the United States, Italy and Spain. The dataset comprised deeply sampled blood TCRbeta repertoires from subjects exposed to, actively infected with, or recovered from COVID-19. HLA class I and class II types, where available, came from metadata supplied by the sample provider rather than from assay-based typing. The prospective study material was composed of cDNA or gDNA derived from T cells, B-cell-depleted T cells, or PBMCs. Sample metadata almost always included a de-identified subject ID, COVID-19 status, age in years and sex. Samples came from the ongoing ImmuneRACE study (first 160 participants) plus 1,254 subjects from 6 global collaborators. The repertoires were made available in a free public database intended to serve as a resource for research on the immune response to SARS-CoV-2. General conclusions and limits of the study: The quantity of clinical and demographic metadata differed by source and by participant and was supplied without curation.

The collaborating institutions used their own protocols to collect whole blood in K2EDTA tubes. For TCRbeta analysis, collaborator samples were shipped as frozen whole blood, as isolated PBMCs, or as DNA extracted from either sample type. TCRbeta CDR3 regions were amplified from genomic DNA using the immunoSEQ Assay, a bias-controlled multiplex PCR. The authors' analysis ran thus. The number of nucleated cells in each sample was estimated from the amplification of reference gene primers within the assay. To quantify the absolute abundance of each unique TCRbeta CDR3 rearrangement, sequence reads were collapsed and filtered. Productive Simpson clonality was computed per sample as the square root of Simpson's diversity index over productive rearrangements. Not all clones reach the TCRdb copy of this immuneACCESS table, which keeps in-frame sequences only. Checked studies attribute under half of the gap to unresolved V genes and leave the rest unexplained. The V and J calls and clone size were taken over from that table, and D and trimming were inferred from the DNA. Counted in this sample were about 130,000 clones; around four fifths of them appeared once. Of the sample, around 11% falls within the top ten clones.

Points on this clone: Its antigen target is currently unknown. No much larger clone exists at a distance of one base, and base qualities are not known.

The sequence came from a man aged 60 to 69 with acute or convalescent COVID-19. The sequenced sample was peripheral blood.

Read as DNA, the sequence is TGTGCCAGCAGCGATAGGGGCGGGGCTAGCTCCTACGAGCAGTACTTC. This sequence encodes CASSDRGGASSYEQYF. Here the chain combines TRBV11-2 and TRBJ2-7; a weak D assignment points to TRBD2 (6 bases agree). Including the terminal cysteine and phenylalanine, the CDR3 comprises 16 residues. The sequence is cut down to CDR3 DNA, 48 bases in frame from base 1. Per the germline V gene, SGHAT is the CDR1 and FQNNGV is the CDR2. V drops 5 bases and J drops 0 bases, leaving 17 bases in between.